This TCR beta chain is from a study of T cell responses to AZD1222 COVID-19 vaccine. Overall study results and limits: Nearly half of spike-specific TCRs reportedly go after variant regions that carry no mutations. There were mostly white British donors and more females than males, and clonal diversity was possibly underestimated. Only 5 or 6 individuals given AZD1222 were seropositive at baseline.

Using immunoSEQ multiplex PCR, the repertoire was profiled, and TCRdb retains in-frame clones only, with some absent. Of 150,000 to 200,000 clones listed, 85% to 95% are singletons. In germline, CDR1 is SGHVS, CDR2 FQNEAQ. The V gene lost 5 bases and the J gene lost 1 base, with 20 bases spanning the gap. The CDR3 contains 17 residues. A remark on this clone: The antigen is not known.

The chain has TRBV7-8 and TRBJ1-2; D unclear. This material consisted of peripheral blood, taken on day 0 of AZD1222 vaccination. This sequence originates from an adult in good health. DNA for the CDR3: TGTGCCAGCAGCCCCCTAGGTGGGGTAACAGTTAACTATGGCTACACCTTC. Its protein product is CASSPLGGVTVNYGYTF.